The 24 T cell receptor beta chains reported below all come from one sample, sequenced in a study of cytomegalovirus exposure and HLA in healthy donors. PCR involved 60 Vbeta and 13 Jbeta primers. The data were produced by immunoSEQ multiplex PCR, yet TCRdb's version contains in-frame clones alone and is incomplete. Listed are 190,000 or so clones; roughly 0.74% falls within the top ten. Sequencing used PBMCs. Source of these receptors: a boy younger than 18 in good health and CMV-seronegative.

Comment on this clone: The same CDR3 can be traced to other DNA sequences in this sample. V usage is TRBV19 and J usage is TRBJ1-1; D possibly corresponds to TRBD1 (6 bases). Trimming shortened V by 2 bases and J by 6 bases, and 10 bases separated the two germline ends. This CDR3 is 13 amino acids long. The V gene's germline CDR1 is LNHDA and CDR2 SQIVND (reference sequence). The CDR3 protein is CASSIQGKAEAFF. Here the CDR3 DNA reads TGTGCCAGTAGTATACAGGGGAAGGCTGAAGCTTTCTTT. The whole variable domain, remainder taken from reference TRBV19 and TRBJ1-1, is DGGITQSPKYLFRKEGQNVTLSCEQNLNHDAMYWYRQDPGQGLRLIYYSQIVNDFQKGDIAEGYSVSREKKESFPLTVTSAQKNPTAFYLCASSIQGKAEAFFGQGTRLTVV.

This CDR3 reads CASSSGTGWGPNEQYF. CDR3 nucleotide sequence: TGTGCCAGCAGTTCGGGGACGGGATGGGGGCCCAACGAGCAGTACTTC. This rearrangement joins TRBV28 to TRBJ2-7; a possible D gene is TRBD1 (6 bases). The length of the CDR3 is 16 residues. Looked up from germline, CDR1 is MDHEN and CDR2 is SYDVKM. Trimming pared 4 bases from V and 5 bases from J, leaving 21 bases between.

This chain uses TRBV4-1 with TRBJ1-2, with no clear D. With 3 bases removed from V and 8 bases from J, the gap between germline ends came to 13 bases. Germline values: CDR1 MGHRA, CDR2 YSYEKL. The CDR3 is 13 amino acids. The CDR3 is CASSHSEGQGYTF. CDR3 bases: TGCGCCAGCAGCCACTCTGAGGGTCAAGGCTACACCTTC.

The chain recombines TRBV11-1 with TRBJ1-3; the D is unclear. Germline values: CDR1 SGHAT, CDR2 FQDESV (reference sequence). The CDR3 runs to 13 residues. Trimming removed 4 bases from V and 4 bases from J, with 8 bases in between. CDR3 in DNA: TGTGCCAGCAGCTCCATCGCGGGAAACACCATATATTTT. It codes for CASSSIAGNTIYF. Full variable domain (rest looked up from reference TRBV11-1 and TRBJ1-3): EAEVAQSPRYKITEKSQAVAFWCDPISGHATLYWYRQILGQGPELLVQFQDESVVDDSQLPKDRFSAERLKGVDSTLKIQPAELGDSAMYLCASSSIAGNTIYFGEGSWLTVV.

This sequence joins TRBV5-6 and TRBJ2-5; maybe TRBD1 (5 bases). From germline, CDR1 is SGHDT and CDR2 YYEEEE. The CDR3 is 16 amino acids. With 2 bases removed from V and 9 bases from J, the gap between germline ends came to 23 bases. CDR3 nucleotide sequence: TGTGCCAGCAGCTTCCGTTCGGCAGACAGTCGTGCGGCCCAGTACTTC. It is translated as CASSFRSADSRAAQYF.

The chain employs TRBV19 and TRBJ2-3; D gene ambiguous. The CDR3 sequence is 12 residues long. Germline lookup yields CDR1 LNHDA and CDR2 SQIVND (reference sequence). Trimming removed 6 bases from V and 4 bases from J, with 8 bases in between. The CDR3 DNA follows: TGTGCCAGTAGCCCCTTATCAGATACGCAGTATTTT. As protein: CASSPLSDTQYF.

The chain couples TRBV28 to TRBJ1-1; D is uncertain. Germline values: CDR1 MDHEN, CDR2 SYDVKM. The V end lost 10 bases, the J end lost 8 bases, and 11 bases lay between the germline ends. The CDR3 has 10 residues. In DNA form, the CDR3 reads TGTGCCACCGGGAGGGCGGAAGCTTTCTTT. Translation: CATGRAEAFF.

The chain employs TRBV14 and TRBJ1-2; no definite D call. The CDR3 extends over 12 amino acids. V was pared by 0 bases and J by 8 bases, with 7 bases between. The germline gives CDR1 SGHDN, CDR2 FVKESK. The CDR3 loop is CASSQEEWGYTF. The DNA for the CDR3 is TGTGCCAGCAGCCAAGAGGAGTGGGGCTACACCTTC.

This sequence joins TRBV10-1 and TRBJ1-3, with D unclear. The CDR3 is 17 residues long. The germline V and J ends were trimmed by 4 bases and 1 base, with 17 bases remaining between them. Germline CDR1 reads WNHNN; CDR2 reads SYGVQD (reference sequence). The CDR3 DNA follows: TGCGCCAGCAGTGTTGGAAGGATAGGAGCGTCTGGAAACACCATATATTTT. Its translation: CASSVGRIGASGNTIYF.

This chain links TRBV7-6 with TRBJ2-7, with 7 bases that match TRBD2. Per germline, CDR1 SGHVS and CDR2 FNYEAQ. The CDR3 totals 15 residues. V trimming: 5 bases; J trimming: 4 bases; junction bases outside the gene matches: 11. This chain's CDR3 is CASSRIGAGVYEQYF. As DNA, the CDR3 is TGTGCCAGCAGCAGAATCGGGGCGGGGGTGTACGAGCAGTACTTC.

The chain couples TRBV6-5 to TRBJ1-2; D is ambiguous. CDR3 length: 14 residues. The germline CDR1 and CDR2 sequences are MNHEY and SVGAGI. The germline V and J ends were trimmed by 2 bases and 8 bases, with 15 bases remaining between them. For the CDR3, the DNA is TGTGCCAGCAGTTACGCCCCCTGGGCAGGCGGCTACACCTTC. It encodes CASSYAPWAGGYTF.

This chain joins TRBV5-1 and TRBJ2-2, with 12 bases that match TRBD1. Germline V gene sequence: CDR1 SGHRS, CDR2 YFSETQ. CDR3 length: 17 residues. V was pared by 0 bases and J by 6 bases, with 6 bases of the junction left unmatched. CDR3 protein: CASSLAPGQGAAGELFF. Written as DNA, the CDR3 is TGCGCCAGCAGCTTGGCCCCGGGACAGGGGGCAGCCGGGGAGCTGTTTTTT.

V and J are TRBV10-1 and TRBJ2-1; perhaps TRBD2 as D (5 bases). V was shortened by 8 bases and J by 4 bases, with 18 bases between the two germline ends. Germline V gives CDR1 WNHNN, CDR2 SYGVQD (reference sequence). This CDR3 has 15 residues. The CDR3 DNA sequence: TGCGCCAGCTCGGAAGGAGGATCTGGTTACAATGAGCAGTTCTTC. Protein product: CASSEGGSGYNEQFF.

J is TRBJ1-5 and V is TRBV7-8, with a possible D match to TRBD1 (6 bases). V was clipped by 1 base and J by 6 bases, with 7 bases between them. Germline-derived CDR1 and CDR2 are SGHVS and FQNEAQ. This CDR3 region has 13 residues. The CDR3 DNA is TGTGCCAGCAGCTTAGTACAGGGTCAGCCCCAGCATTTT. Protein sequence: CASSLVQGQPQHF.

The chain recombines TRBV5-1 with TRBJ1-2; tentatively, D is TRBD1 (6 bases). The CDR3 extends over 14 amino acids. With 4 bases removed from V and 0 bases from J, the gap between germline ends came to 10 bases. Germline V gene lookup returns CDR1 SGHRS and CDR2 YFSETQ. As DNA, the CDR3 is TGCGCCAGCAGCCCCGGGACATCTAACTATGGCTACACCTTC. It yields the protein CASSPGTSNYGYTF.

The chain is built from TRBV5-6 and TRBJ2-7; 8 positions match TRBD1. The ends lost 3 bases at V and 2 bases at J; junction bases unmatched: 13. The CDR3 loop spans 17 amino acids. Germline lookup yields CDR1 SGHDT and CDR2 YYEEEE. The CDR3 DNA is TGTGCCAGCAGCTCGGACCACCGGGACAGGACGACCTACGAGCAGTACTTC. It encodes CASSSDHRDRTTYEQYF.

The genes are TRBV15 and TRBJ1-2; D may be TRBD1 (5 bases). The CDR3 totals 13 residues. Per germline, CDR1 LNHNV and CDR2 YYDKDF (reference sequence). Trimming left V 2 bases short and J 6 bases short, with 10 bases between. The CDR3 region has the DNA TGTGCCACCAGCAGATTGGGGGAGGATGGCTACACCTTC. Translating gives CATSRLGEDGYTF.

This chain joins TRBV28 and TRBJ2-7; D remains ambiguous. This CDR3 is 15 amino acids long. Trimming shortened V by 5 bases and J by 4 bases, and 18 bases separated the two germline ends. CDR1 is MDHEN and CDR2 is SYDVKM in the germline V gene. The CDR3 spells CASSPPARLGYEQYF. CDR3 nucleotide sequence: TGTGCCAGCAGTCCCCCGGCGCGGTTGGGTTACGAGCAGTACTTC.

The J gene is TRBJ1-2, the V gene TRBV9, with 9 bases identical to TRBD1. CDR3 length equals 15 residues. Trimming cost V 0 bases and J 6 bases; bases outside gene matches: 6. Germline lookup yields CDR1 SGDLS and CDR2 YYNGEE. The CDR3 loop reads CASSVEGTGRNGYTF. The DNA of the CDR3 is TGTGCCAGCAGCGTAGAGGGGACAGGGAGGAATGGCTACACCTTC.

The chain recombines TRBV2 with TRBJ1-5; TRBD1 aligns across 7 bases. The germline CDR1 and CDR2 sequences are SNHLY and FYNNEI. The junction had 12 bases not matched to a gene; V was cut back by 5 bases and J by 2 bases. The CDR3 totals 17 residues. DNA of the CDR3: TGTGCCAGCAGTCCCCAGGACAGGCCGTTTGGCAATCAGCCCCAGCATTTT. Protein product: CASSPQDRPFGNQPQHF.

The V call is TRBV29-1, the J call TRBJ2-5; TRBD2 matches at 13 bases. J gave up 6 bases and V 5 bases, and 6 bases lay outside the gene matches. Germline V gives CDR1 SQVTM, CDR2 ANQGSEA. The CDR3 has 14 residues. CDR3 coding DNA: TGCAGCGTTAAGACTAGCGGGGGGCTAAAGACCCAGTACTTC. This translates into CSVKTSGGLKTQYF. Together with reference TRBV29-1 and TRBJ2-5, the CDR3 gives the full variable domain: SAVISQKPSRDICQRGTSLTIQCQVDSQVTMMFWYRQQPGQSLTLIATANQGSEATYESGFVIDKFPISRPNLTFSTLTVSNMSPEDSSIYLCSVKTSGGLKTQYFGPGTRLLVL.

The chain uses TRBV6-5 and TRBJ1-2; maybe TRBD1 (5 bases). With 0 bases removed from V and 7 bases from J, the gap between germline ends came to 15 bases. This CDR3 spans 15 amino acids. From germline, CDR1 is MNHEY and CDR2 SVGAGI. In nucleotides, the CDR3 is TGTGCCAGCAGTTACTCGGCTCGGAGGGGAGGTGGCTACACCTTC. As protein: CASSYSARRGGGYTF.

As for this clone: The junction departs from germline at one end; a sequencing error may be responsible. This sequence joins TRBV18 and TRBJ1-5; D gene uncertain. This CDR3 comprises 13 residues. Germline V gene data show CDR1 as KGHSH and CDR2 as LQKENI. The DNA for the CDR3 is TGTGCCAGCTCACCAGTTAGCGATCAGCCCCAGCATTTT. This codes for CASSPVSDQPQHF.

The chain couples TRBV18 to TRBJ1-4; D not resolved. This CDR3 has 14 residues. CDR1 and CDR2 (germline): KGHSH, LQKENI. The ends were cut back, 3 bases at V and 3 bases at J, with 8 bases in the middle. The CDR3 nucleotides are TGTGCCAGCTCACCGCAGGCCTCTAATGAAAAACTGTTTTTT. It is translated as CASSPQASNEKLFF.